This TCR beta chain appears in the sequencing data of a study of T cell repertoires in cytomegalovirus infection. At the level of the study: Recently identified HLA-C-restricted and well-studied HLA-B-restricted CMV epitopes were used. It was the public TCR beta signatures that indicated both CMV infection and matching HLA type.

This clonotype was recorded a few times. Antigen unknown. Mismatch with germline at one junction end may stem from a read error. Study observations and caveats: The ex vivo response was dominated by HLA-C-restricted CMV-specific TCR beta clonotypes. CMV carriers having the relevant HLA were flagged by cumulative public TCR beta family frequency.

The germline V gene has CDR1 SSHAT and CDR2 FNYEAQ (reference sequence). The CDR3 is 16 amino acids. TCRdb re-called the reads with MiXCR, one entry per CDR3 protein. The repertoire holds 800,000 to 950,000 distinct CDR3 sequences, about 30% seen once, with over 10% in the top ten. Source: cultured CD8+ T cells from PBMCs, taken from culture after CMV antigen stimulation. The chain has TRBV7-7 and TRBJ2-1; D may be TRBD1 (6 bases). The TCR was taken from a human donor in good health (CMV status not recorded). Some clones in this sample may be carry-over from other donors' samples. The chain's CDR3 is CASSYSGASSYNEQFF. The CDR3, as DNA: TGTGCTAGCAGTTACTCAGGGGCCAGCTCCTACAATGAGCAGTTCTTC.